This T cell receptor (beta chain) emerged from a study of T cells in Graves' hyperthyroidism and ophthalmopathy. General study findings and limits: Most clonotypes that expanded in the thyroid above 0.001 also showed up in blood.

This clonotype was detected many times. What it recognizes is unknown. Regions amplified from RNA transcripts were the TCR beta CDR3 regions. TCR CDR3 regions were first amplified by RT-PCR with HTBI primers. TCRdb re-analysed the multiplex PCR reads in MiXCR, keeping a single row per CDR3 protein. The repertoire holds under 350,000 distinct CDR3 sequences, with around 23% as singletons. V lost 3 bases, J lost 1 base, and 7 bases lay in between. Germline V gene data show CDR1 as SNHLY and CDR2 as FYNNEI. The CDR3 is made up of 14 amino acids. The receptor was derived from a woman in her forties or fifties with Graves' hyperthyroidism. Sequencing was performed on blood. The V gene is TRBV2, the J gene TRBJ2-4, with D unresolved. In nucleotides, the CDR3 is TGTGCCAGCAGTGAGAGGTGGGCCAAAAACATTCAGTACTTC. Translated: CASSERWAKNIQYF. Variable domain in full (rest from reference TRBV2 and TRBJ2-4): EPEVTQTPSHQVTQMGQEVILRCVPISNHLYFYWYRQILGQKVEFLVSFYNNEISEKSEIFDDQFSVERPDGSNFTLKIRSTKLEDSAMYFCASSERWAKNIQYFGAGTRLSVL.